Sequencing of this T cell receptor (beta chain) was carried out in a study of regulatory T cells in long-lasting Graves disease. Losses at the gene ends were 3 bases for V and 5 bases for J; bases not matched to a gene: 7. The CDR3 runs to 15 residues. Germline V gives CDR1 MDHEN, CDR2 SYDVKM. Time point defined: newly diagnosed GD, antithyroid drugs for less than 3 months. PBMCs provided the RNA from which the TCR library was made. Arm-PCR of CDR3 regions and iRepertoire HTBI primers were the basis on which TCR beta libraries were built. Each CDR3 protein is one row after TCRdb ran MiXCR on the multiplex PCR reads. The sample contains over 450,000 distinct CDR3 sequences, around 11% of which appear only once. This clonotype was picked up many times. This sample was also put to use in a study of T cells in Graves' hyperthyroidism and ophthalmopathy. That report notes: Most expanded thyroid clonotypes above 0.001 recurred in blood.

This material consisted of peripheral blood mononuclear cells (PBMCs), taken at new diagnosis, from a patient treated with antithyroid drugs. This clonotype was obtained from a woman aged 25 to 39 with Graves disease. The V gene is TRBV28, the J gene TRBJ2-7, with 10 nucleotides matching TRBD1. CDR3 region: CASSLAGTGAHEQYF. CDR3 coding DNA: TGTGCCAGCAGTTTGGCCGGGACAGGGGCACACGAGCAGTACTTC.